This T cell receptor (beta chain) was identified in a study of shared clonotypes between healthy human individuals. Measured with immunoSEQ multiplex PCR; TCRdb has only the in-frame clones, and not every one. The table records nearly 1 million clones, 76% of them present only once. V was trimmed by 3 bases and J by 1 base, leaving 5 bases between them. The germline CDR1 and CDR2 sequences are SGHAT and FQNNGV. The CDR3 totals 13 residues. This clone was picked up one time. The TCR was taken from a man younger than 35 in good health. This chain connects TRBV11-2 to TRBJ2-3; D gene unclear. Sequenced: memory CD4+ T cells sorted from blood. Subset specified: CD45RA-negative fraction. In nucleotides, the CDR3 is TGTGCCAGCAGCTTTTTCGGCACAGATACGCAGTATTTT. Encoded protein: CASSFFGTDTQYF.